The source of this T cell receptor beta chain is a study of OX40 agonist ivuxolimab in advanced cancers. Data came from immunoSEQ multiplex PCR; TCRdb stores just in-frame clones and leaves some out. Counted here are tens of thousands of clones, about 85% occurring once; the ten biggest clones make up 2% to 2.5%. Trimming took 6 bases from V and 6 from J, leaving 17 bases between them. The germline gives CDR1 SQVTM, CDR2 ANQGSEA. This CDR3 region has 13 residues. This clone was counted once. The specimen comprised CD4+ or CD8+ T cells sorted from blood, sampled in a trial of the OX40 agonist ivuxolimab. This receptor was identified in an adult with an advanced solid tumor such as melanoma, head and neck, liver or kidney cancer. This chain joins TRBV29-1 and TRBJ1-2, with D possibly TRBD1 on 5 matching bases. The CDR3 sequence is CSVWAPRVDGYTF. The DNA of the CDR3 is TGCAGCGTATGGGCCCCCAGGGTCGATGGCTACACCTTC.